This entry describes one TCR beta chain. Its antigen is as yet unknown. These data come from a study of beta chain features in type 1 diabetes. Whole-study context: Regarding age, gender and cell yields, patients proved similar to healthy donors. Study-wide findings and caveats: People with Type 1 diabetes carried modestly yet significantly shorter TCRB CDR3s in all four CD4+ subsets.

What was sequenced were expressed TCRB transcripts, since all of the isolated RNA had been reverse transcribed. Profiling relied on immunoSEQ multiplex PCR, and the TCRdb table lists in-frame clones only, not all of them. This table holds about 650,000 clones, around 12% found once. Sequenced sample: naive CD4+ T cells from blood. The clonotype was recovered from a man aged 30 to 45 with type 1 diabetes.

CDR3: CASSPGRQSYNEQFF. In nucleotides, the CDR3 is TGCGCCAGCAGCCCGGGACGACAATCCTACAATGAGCAGTTCTTC. The rearrangement links TRBV4-3 to TRBJ2-1, with D perhaps TRBD1 or TRBD2 (5 bases each). The CDR3 runs 15 residues. V gave up 4 bases and J gave up 1 base, with 11 bases separating them. Germline V gives CDR1 LGHNA, CDR2 YSLEER.